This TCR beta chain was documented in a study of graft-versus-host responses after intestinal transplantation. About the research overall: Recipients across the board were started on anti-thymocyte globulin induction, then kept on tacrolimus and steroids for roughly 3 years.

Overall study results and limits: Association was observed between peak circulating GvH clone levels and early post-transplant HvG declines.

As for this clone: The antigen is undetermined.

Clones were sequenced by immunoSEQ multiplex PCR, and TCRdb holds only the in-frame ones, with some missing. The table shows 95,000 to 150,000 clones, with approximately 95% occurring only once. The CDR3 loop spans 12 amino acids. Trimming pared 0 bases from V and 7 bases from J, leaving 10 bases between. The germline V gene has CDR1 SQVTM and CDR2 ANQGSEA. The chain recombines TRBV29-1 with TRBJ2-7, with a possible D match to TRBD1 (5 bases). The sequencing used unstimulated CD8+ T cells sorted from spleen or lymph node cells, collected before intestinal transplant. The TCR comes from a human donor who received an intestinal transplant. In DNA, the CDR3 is TGCAGCGTTGAAGATCAGGGTCTAGAGCAGTACTTC. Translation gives CSVEDQGLEQYF.